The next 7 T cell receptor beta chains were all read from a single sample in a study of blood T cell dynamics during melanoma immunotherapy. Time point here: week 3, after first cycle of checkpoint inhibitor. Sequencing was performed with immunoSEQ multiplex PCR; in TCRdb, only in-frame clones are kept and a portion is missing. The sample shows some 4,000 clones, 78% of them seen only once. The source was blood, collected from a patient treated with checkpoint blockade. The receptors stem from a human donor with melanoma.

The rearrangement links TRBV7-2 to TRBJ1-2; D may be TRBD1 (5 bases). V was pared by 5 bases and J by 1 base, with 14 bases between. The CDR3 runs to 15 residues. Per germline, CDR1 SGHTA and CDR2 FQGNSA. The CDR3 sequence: CASSRGQGNNYGYTF. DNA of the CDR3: TGTGCCAGCAGCCGAGGGCAGGGTAATAACTATGGCTACACCTTC.

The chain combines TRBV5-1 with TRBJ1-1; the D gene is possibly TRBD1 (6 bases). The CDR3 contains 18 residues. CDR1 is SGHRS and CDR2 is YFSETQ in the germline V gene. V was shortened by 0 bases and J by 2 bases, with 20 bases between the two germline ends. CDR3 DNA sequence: TGCGCCAGCAGCTTGGTTGGTAGGCGGACAGCCAGCAACACTGAAGCTTTCTTT. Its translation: CASSLVGRRTASNTEAFF. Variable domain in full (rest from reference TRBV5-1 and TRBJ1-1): KAGVTQTPRYLIKTRGQQVTLSCSPISGHRSVSWYQQTPGQGLQFLFEYFSETQRNKGNFPGRFSGRQFSNSRSEMNVSTLELGDSALYLCASSLVGRRTASNTEAFFGQGTRLTVV.

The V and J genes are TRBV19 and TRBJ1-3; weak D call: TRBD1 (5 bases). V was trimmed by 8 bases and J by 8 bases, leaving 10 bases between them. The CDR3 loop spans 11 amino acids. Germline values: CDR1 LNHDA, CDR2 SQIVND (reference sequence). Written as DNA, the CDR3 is TGTGCCAGTGACATGGGGGACACCATATATTTT. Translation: CASDMGDTIYF.

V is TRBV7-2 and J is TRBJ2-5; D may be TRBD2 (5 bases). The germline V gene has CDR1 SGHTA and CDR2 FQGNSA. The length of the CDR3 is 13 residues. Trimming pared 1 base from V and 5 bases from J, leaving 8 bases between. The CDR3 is CASSLERPETQYF. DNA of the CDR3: TGTGCCAGCAGCTTAGAGCGGCCGGAGACCCAGTACTTC.

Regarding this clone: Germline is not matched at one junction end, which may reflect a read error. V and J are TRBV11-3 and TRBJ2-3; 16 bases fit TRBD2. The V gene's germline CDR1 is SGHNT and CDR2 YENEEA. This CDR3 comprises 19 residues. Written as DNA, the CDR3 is TGCGCCAGCAGCCAGCTCCCGGGACTAGCGGGGGGGCCCGGAGATACGCAGTATTTT. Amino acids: CASSQLPGLAGGPGDTQYF.

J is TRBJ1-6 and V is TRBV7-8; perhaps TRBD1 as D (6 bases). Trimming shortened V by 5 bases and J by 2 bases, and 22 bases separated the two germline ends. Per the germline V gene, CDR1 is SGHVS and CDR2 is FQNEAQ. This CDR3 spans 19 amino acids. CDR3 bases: TGTGCCAGCAGCGGACCCGCCAAGGTCGGGGGGCCCTATAATTCACCCCTCCACTTT. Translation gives CASSGPAKVGGPYNSPLHF.

The CDR3 DNA sequence: TGCGCCAGCAGTGAGTCGGGGGTAGGACCAGATACGCAGTATTTT. This encodes CASSESGVGPDTQYF. The chain carries TRBV10-2 and TRBJ2-3; D may be TRBD1 or TRBD2 (5 bases each). V shed 0 bases and J shed 4 bases, with 11 bases lying between them. Looked up from germline, CDR1 is WSHSY and CDR2 is SAAADI. This CDR3 is built from 15 residues.